These 8 T cell receptor beta chains were all obtained from the same sample, sequenced in a study of blood T cell repertoires in COVID-19. The assay was immunoSEQ multiplex PCR, and TCRdb's table has in-frame clones only and misses some. This sample yields about 150,000 clones, of which 70% to 90% are seen a single time; around 2.5% belongs to the top ten. The specimen sequenced was peripheral blood. The source of these receptors is a woman aged 65 to 85 with acute or convalescent COVID-19.

This rearrangement joins TRBV6-4 to TRBJ2-2, with D tentatively TRBD1 (5 bases). CDR1 and CDR2 from the germline V gene are MRHNA and SNTAGT. Trimming left V 6 bases short and J 0 bases short, with 8 bases between. The CDR3 consists of 14 residues. CDR3 sequence (DNA): TGTGCCAGCAGCCAGGGTCCGAACACCGGGGAGCTGTTTTTT. As protein: CASSQGPNTGELFF.

The CDR3 bases are TGTGCCATCAGTGCAACCGGGACAGTCGGCTACACCTTC. This encodes CAISATGTVGYTF. The chain carries TRBV10-3 and TRBJ1-2; 7 bases line up with TRBD1. Per germline, CDR1 ENHRY and CDR2 SYGVKD. The V segment lost 4 bases and the J segment 8 bases; nucleotides outside the gene matches: 7. CDR3 length: 13 amino acids.

The chain recombines TRBV5-1 with TRBJ2-2, with 8 bases matching TRBD2. Trimming cost V 1 base and J 4 bases; bases outside gene matches: 9. This CDR3 has 17 residues. Per germline, CDR1 SGHRS and CDR2 YFSETQ. In DNA, the CDR3 is TGCGCCAGCAGCTTGTTGTCTCGCGGGGGGATCACCGGGGAGCTGTTTTTT. Translating gives CASSLLSRGGITGELFF.

This chain links TRBV29-1 with TRBJ2-2; TRBD1 agrees at 11 bases. CDR3 length: 15 amino acids. V shed 4 bases and J 3 bases; nucleotides not matched to a gene: 4. Germline V gene lookup returns CDR1 SQVTM and CDR2 ANQGSEA. The CDR3 protein is CSVAGTGGDTGELFF. Written as DNA, the CDR3 is TGCAGCGTTGCCGGGACAGGGGGTGACACCGGGGAGCTGTTTTTT.

This clone was observed a single time. The chain employs TRBV13 and TRBJ2-7; 9 bases are a match to TRBD2. V lost 5 bases, J lost 4 bases, and 9 bases stayed unmatched. CDR3 length equals 15 residues. Germline-derived CDR1 and CDR2 are PRHDT and FYEKMQ (reference sequence). CDR3 in amino acids: CASSLRGGHIYEQYF. Here the CDR3 DNA reads TGTGCCAGCAGCCTGCGGGGGGGGCATATTTACGAGCAGTACTTC.

The rearrangement links TRBV5-1 to TRBJ1-2; weak D call: TRBD1 (5 bases). CDR1 is SGHRS, CDR2 YFSETQ, per germline. V was pared by 4 bases and J by 4 bases, with 8 bases between. This CDR3 spans 12 amino acids. The CDR3 coding sequence is TGCGCCAGCAGCCAGGGTGGCTATGGCTACACCTTC. This encodes CASSQGGYGYTF.

V gene TRBV28 combines with J gene TRBJ2-4, with no clear D. The CDR3 has 13 residues. V lost 4 bases to trimming and J lost 8 bases, with 12 bases between them. The germline CDR1 and CDR2 sequences are MDHEN and SYDVKM. CDR3 residues: CASSSVPEDIQYF. Here the CDR3 DNA reads TGTGCCAGCAGTTCGGTCCCTGAGGACATTCAGTACTTC.

The chain carries TRBV4-1 and TRBJ1-4; D unclear. V lost 6 bases, J lost 7 bases, and 18 bases lay in between. CDR1 is MGHRA and CDR2 is YSYEKL in the germline V gene. This CDR3 has 15 amino acids. In DNA, the CDR3 is TGCGCCAGCAGTCCCCCGGGAAACCGGGGTGAAAAACTGTTTTTT. Residues: CASSPPGNRGEKLFF.